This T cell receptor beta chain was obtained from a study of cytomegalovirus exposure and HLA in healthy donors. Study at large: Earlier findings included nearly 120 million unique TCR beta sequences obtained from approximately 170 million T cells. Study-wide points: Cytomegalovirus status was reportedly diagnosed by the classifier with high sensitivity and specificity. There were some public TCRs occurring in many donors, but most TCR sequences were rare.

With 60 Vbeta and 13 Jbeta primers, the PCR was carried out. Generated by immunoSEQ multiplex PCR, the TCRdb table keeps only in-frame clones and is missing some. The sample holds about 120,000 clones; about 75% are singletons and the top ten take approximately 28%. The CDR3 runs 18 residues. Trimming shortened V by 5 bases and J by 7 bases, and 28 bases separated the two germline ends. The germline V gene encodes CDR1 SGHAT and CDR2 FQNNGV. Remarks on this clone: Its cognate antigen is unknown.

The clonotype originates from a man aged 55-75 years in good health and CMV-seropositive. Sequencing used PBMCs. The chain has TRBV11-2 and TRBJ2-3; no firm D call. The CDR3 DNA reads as TGTGCCAGCAGCCACCCCCAAAGACACAGAATCGCGAACCATACGCAGTATTTT. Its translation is CASSHPQRHRIANHTQYF.